A selection of T cell receptor beta chains follows, all from one sample in a study of Tregs in tolerant kidney transplant recipients. Clones were sequenced by immunoSEQ multiplex PCR, and TCRdb holds only the in-frame ones, with some missing. Altogether about 64,000 clones are present, approximately 89% being singletons, with the ten largest covering 3.5% to 4%. The sequenced sample was CD4+ T cells from blood (PBMCs), obtained 6 months after the transplant. Receptors were obtained from a human patient who received a combined kidney and bone marrow transplant. Some of the T cells might come from the graft donor. Each CDR3 is given with its conserved first and last residue. The D gene is left open where the match is weak. Clone size is given for some rows only: seen once, a few or many times, or a class if the clone is expanded.

TRBJ2-7 | - | TRBV1 | - | 15 | CTSSQEWGGHNEQYF
TRBJ1-2 | TRBD1 | TRBV15 | once | 16 | CATSRAGTGGISGYTF
TRBJ2-7 | - | TRBV7-2 | - | 12 | CASSEKSYEQYF
TRBJ2-3 | TRBD2 | TRBV2 | - | 14 | CASSVSSGSDTQYF
TRBJ1-6 | TRBD1 | TRBV4-2 | - | 17 | CASSQGQGGVQNSPLHF
TRBJ2-2 | TRBD1 | TRBV9 | - | 17 | CASSVGPGQGAAGELFF
TRBJ2-4 | - | TRBV6-5 | - | 13 | CASSSAGFHIQYF
TRBJ2-2 | - | TRBV5-4 | - | 15 | CASSLTRVGAGELFF
TRBJ2-5 | TRBD2 | TRBV11-3 | - | 16 | CASSFILAGEGETQYF
TRBJ2-7 | TRBD1 | TRBV27 | - | 16 | CASSFLGGQGLHEQYF
TRBJ1-1 | TRBD1 | TRBV4-3 | - | 13 | CASSPYTRGIAFF
TRBJ2-7 | - | TRBV4-2 | - | 16 | CASSPFTGPSSYEQYF
TRBJ2-1 | TRBD2 | TRBV25-1 | few | 14 | CASSDSGGRNEQFF
TRBJ2-3 | - | TRBV10-3 | - | 16 | CAISVGFGSRTDTQYF
TRBJ2-2 | TRBD1 | TRBV7-6 | - | 20 | CASSRPTNSPGQGDAGELFF
TRBJ2-2 | TRBD2 | TRBV4-1 | - | 20 | CASSQESRTSGRVYTGELFF
TRBJ2-7 | TRBD1 | TRBV15 | - | 14 | CATAPGQGVHEQYF
TRBJ1-5 | - | TRBV2 | - | 15 | CASSGRQGSDQPQHF
TRBJ2-2 | - | TRBV4-1 | - | 14 | CASSQVAGPGELFF
TRBJ2-1 | - | TRBV7-2 | - | 12 | CASRRTSYEQFF
TRBJ2-1 | TRBD1 | TRBV6-5 | - | 14 | CASKDRGGHNEQFF
TRBJ1-5 | - | TRBV19 | - | 15 | CASSPRRASNQPQHF
TRBJ2-2 | TRBD1 | TRBV6-1 | - | 14 | CATTGQDNTGELFF
TRBJ2-3 | TRBD2 | TRBV7-9 | - | 19 | CASRRTSGGLLYSTDTQYF
TRBJ2-3 | TRBD2 | TRBV27 | few | 17 | CASSPPRLAGSTDTQYF
TRBJ2-7 | TRBD1 | TRBV5-4 | once | 15 | CASSQDRGRFYEQYF
TRBJ2-1 | - | TRBV28 | - | 16 | CASSLFAHISYNEQFF
TRBJ2-7 | TRBD1 | TRBV2 | few | 14 | CASSEERTGFEQYF
TRBJ2-1 | TRBD2 | TRBV5-1 | - | 15 | CASSFLSGSYNEQFF
TRBJ1-5 | TRBD1 | TRBV5-1 | - | 15 | CASAPGTGINQPQHF
TRBJ1-3 | - | TRBV28 | - | 11 | CASSFAATIYF
TRBJ2-5 | TRBD2 | TRBV7-6 | once | 14 | CASSHASSGGTLYF
TRBJ2-1 | - | TRBV7-2 | few | 17 | CASSLAASALSYNEQFF
TRBJ2-7 | - | TRBV6-6 | few | 12 | CASSPSSYEQYF
TRBJ2-1 | - | TRBV27 | - | 16 | CASSGFSSRAYNEQFF
TRBJ2-1 | TRBD2 | TRBV5-4 | few | 16 | CASSWGTSGSWGEQFF
TRBJ1-2 | - | TRBV4-3 | - | 14 | CASSQDVFGLGYTF
TRBJ2-2 | - | TRBV19 | few | 14 | CASIQRTNTGELFF
TRBJ2-7 | TRBD1 | TRBV6-5 | - | 14 | CASSYDRGSYEQYF
TRBJ2-1 | - | TRBV5-1 | - | 14 | CASSGQSSYNEQFF
TRBJ1-5 | - | TRBV6-5 | - | 13 | CASTPPAGQPQHF